This T cell receptor beta chain was recovered during a study of blood T cell repertoires in COVID-19. Study-level background: Acute-phase and convalescent COVID-19 samples originated in the United States, Italy and Spain.

Authors' processing steps: Amplified reference gene primers provided the basis for estimating nucleated cell counts. Generated by immunoSEQ multiplex PCR, the TCRdb table keeps only in-frame clones and is missing some. The DNA gave D and trimming, while V, J and clone size come from that table. The sample includes about 190,000 clones, over 75% of them seen just once. Trimming removed 1 base from V and 4 bases from J, with 16 bases in between. This CDR3 is 16 amino acids long. Germline-derived CDR1 and CDR2 are MGHRA and YSYEKL. This sequence originates from a woman aged 45-65 years with acute or convalescent COVID-19. Sample: peripheral blood. The chain uses TRBV4-1 and TRBJ1-2; the D is unclear. This chain's CDR3 is CASSQGADTTSYGYTF. In DNA form, the CDR3 reads TGCGCCAGCAGCCAAGGGGCAGACACGACGAGCTATGGCTACACCTTC.